This is a list of T cell receptor beta chains from one sample in a study of T cells in Graves' hyperthyroidism and ophthalmopathy. TCRdb reprocessed the multiplex PCR reads with MiXCR, giving one entry per CDR3 protein. Altogether approximately 600,000 distinct CDR3 sequences are present, 12% to 15% being singletons, with the ten largest covering 7% to 9%. Sequences were obtained from blood. These receptors all come from a young woman with Graves' ophthalmopathy. CDR3s include the opening cysteine and the closing phenylalanine or tryptophan. A D gene is named only where the DNA matches it firmly. Rows give clone size only sometimes, using once, few, many, or a class for an expanded clone.

d_call,j_call,clone_size,v_call,cdr3_nt,cdr3_aa
NA,TRBJ1-5,many,TRBV28,TGTGCCAGCAGCGCCCCGGGCAATCAGCCCCAGCATTTT,CASSAPGNQPQHF
TRBD2,TRBJ2-3,many,TRBV2,TGTGCCAACGGGGGGGCTAGCACAGATACGCAGTATTTT,CANGGASTDTQYF
NA,TRBJ1-1,many,TRBV28,TGTGCCAGCAGTTTATACCCCGGGTGGGGGTTCGTTACTGAAGCTTTCTTT,CASSLYPGWGFVTEAFF
TRBD1,TRBJ1-1,many,TRBV7-3,TGTGCCAGCAGCTTAATGGCAGGGGGCGGAACTGAAGCTTTCTTT,CASSLMAGGGTEAFF
NA,TRBJ2-5,NA,TRBV6-1,TGTGCCAGCAGTGAAGCTTGGGTAGGGGGAAGAGGAGGAGAGACCCAGTACTTC,CASSEAWVGGRGGETQYF
TRBD2,TRBJ2-5,NA,TRBV12-5,TGTGCTAGTGGTTTGGGGGCTCTAGCGGGAGGTGGGGAGACCCAGTACTTC,CASGLGALAGGGETQYF
NA,TRBJ1-6,few,TRBV6-1,TGTGCCAGCAGCTCCATCCAGGGCGGAACCTTGAATTCACCCCTCCACTTT,CASSSIQGGTLNSPLHF
TRBD2,TRBJ2-1,many,TRBV12-3/TRBV12-4,TGTGCCAGCAGTTTGTGGCGGGAGGGCGATGAGCAGTTCTTC,CASSLWREGDEQFF
NA,TRBJ1-2,few,TRBV30,TGTGCCTGCCAGGATGGCTTTAACTATGGCTACACCTTC,CACQDGFNYGYTF
NA,TRBJ1-2,many,TRBV18,TGTGCCAGCTCACCCGGGGATCGGGGAGGCTACACCTTC,CASSPGDRGGYTF
NA,TRBJ1-5,NA,TRBV19,TGTGCCAGTAGGCCACAGGGAGTGAGCAATCAGCCCCAGCATTTT,CASRPQGVSNQPQHF
NA,TRBJ2-3,NA,TRBV11-2,TGTGCCAGCAGCTTAGGGGTGGGACTCGCTGATACGCAGTATTTT,CASSLGVGLADTQYF
TRBD1,TRBJ2-7,NA,TRBV5-6,TGTGCCAGCAGCTTAGGACAGGGTGGTGTCTACGAGCAGTACTTC,CASSLGQGGVYEQYF
NA,TRBJ1-1,NA,TRBV27,TGTGCCAGCAGCTCCTACCCCCACACTGAAGCTTTCTTT,CASSSYPHTEAFF
NA,TRBJ2-5,many,TRBV3-2,TGTGCCAGCAGCCACGGGAGGGAGACCCAGTACTTC,CASSHGRETQYF
NA,TRBJ2-7,many,TRBV28,TGTGCCAGCGTAGCCATGCCGACCTACGAGCAGTACTTC,CASVAMPTYEQYF
NA,TRBJ2-2,many,TRBV5-6,TGTGCCAGCAGCTTCGGTACCGGGGAGCTGTTTTTT,CASSFGTGELFF
NA,TRBJ2-7,many,TRBV28,TGTGCCAGCAGCGATTCTAGTAGAGGGATGTACGAGCAGTACTTC,CASSDSSRGMYEQYF
TRBD2,TRBJ2-3,few,TRBV11-2,TGTGCCAGCAGCTTAGGATCCACTAGCGGGCTCACAGATACGCAGTATTTT,CASSLGSTSGLTDTQYF
NA,TRBJ2-3,many,TRBV27,TGTGCCAGCAGTTACCTGGGCACACCAAACACAGATACGCAGTATTTT,CASSYLGTPNTDTQYF
TRBD1,TRBJ2-7,NA,TRBV7-2,TGTGCCAGCAGCTTTACGGGGACAGAGCCCTACGAGCAGTACTTC,CASSFTGTEPYEQYF
NA,TRBJ2-5,few,TRBV6-1,TGTGCCAGCAGTTTACAGGGATTGGCAGAGACCCAGTACTTC,CASSLQGLAETQYF
NA,TRBJ1-2,many,TRBV7-3,TGTGCCAGCTCCGAGGAAAACTATGGCTACACCTTC,CASSEENYGYTF
TRBD1,TRBJ2-7,NA,TRBV20-1,TGCAGTGCCGGGACAGGGGGCGCGACATCCTACGAGCAGTACTTC,CSAGTGGATSYEQYF
TRBD1,TRBJ1-5,many,TRBV29-1,TGCAGCGCTGCTGGGGGAGGACAGGGGGCGGTCGACAATCAGCCCCAGCATTTT,CSAAGGGQGAVDNQPQHF
NA,TRBJ2-3,many,TRBV7-3,TGTGCCAGCAGCCGGACTTTAGCTGGCACAGATACGCAGTATTTT,CASSRTLAGTDTQYF
NA,TRBJ2-3,few,TRBV12-3/TRBV12-4,TGTGCCAGCAGTTTGGCCCCAGGGAATACGCAGTATTTT,CASSLAPGNTQYF
TRBD2,TRBJ2-1,many,TRBV20-1,TGCAGTGCTTCCCCCCAGCGGGGTTACAATGAGCAGTTCTTC,CSASPQRGYNEQFF
TRBD1,TRBJ2-7,many,TRBV7-2,TGTGCCAGCAGCTTAGGGACGGGACAGGGGTACGAGCAGTACTTC,CASSLGTGQGYEQYF
NA,TRBJ2-3,many,TRBV27,TGTGCCAGCAGTCCTCACGAGGGGCGCAAGAGCACAGATACGCAGTATTTT,CASSPHEGRKSTDTQYF
NA,TRBJ2-5,many,TRBV7-9,TGTGCCAGCAGCTTAGCGGGGGAAAGTCCCGAGTACTTC,CASSLAGESPEYF
NA,TRBJ2-7,few,TRBV4-3,TGCGCCAGCAGCCAAGGCCCCCCTGGGGGAAGCTACGAGCAGTACTTC,CASSQGPPGGSYEQYF
TRBD2,TRBJ2-2,NA,TRBV20-1,TGCAGTGCTAGAGATTCCGGGACTAGCATTCCCGGGGAGCTGTTTTTT,CSARDSGTSIPGELFF
TRBD1,TRBJ2-7,few,TRBV7-2,TGTGCCAGCAGCCCGGGACAGGGGGAATTTTACGAGCAGTACTTC,CASSPGQGEFYEQYF
NA,TRBJ2-2,NA,TRBV9,TGTGCCAGCAGCCTTTGGGGGATAACCAACACCGGGGAGCTGTTTTTT,CASSLWGITNTGELFF
TRBD1,TRBJ1-5,many,TRBV12-3/TRBV12-4,TGTGCCAGCAATGCCGGGACAGGGGGGTATAGCAATCAGCCCCAGCATTTT,CASNAGTGGYSNQPQHF
NA,TRBJ2-3,many,TRBV19,TGTGCCAGTAGTATAGAGAGAGATACGCAGTATTTT,CASSIERDTQYF
NA,TRBJ2-1,NA,TRBV4-2,TGTGCCAGCAGCCAAGATCCCATATCTAAGGAGCAGTTCTTC,CASSQDPISKEQFF
NA,TRBJ2-7,few,TRBV7-2,TGTGCCAGCAGCTTAGGGAGTTTGTACTACGAGCAGTACTTC,CASSLGSLYYEQYF
TRBD1,TRBJ2-7,many,TRBV27,TGTGCCAGCAGTTTACACCGAAACAAGGGACAGGGGGTCAACGAGCAGTACTTC,CASSLHRNKGQGVNEQYF
TRBD2,TRBJ2-1,NA,TRBV11-3,TGTGCCAGCAGCTTAGACGACCTCGGGACTAGCGGACAGCAGTTCTTC,CASSLDDLGTSGQQFF
NA,TRBJ1-2,many,TRBV24-1,TGTGCCACCAGTGACTCCGCGGCAGGTGTCTATGGCTACACCTTC,CATSDSAAGVYGYTF
NA,TRBJ2-7,few,TRBV20-1,TGCAGTGCTTCAATCCCGGGCCTTACCTACGAGCAGTACTTC,CSASIPGLTYEQYF
NA,TRBJ2-7,many,TRBV7-9,TGTGCCAGCAGCTTCCGGGACACTACCTCCTACGAGCAGTACTTC,CASSFRDTTSYEQYF
TRBD1,TRBJ2-7,many,TRBV6-1,TGTGCCAGCACCACGGGACAGGGGGCGGGCTACGAGCAGTACTTC,CASTTGQGAGYEQYF
TRBD2,TRBJ2-1,many,TRBV27,TGTGCCAGCAGTTTGGCAAGCGGGAGGAGGAATGAGCAGTTCTTC,CASSLASGRRNEQFF
NA,TRBJ2-7,few,TRBV12-3/TRBV12-4,TGTGCCAGCAGTTTCACAGGGACCCTCTACGAGCAGTACTTC,CASSFTGTLYEQYF
TRBD1,TRBJ2-2,NA,TRBV11-3,TGTGCCAGCAGCACCCCTGACAGGGGTGAGACCGGGGAGCTGTTTTTT,CASSTPDRGETGELFF
TRBD2,TRBJ2-4,many,TRBV6-2/TRBV6-3,TGTGCCAGCAGTTACTCGATCCGGCTAGCGGGTGACAAAAACATTCAGTACTTC,CASSYSIRLAGDKNIQYF